This is a list of T cell receptor beta chains from one sample in a study of beta chain features in type 1 diabetes. The method was immunoSEQ multiplex PCR; TCRdb's version includes in-frame clones alone and lacks a portion of them. The sample shows some 160,000 clones, approximately 9.1% of them seen only once. Sequencing input: central memory CD4+ T cells from blood. These receptors were obtained from a woman aged 18-29 years in good health. CDR3s include the opening cysteine and the closing phenylalanine or tryptophan. A D gene is named only where the DNA matches it firmly. The size entry is marked missing in some rows and otherwise reads once, few, many or a size class.

size	D	V	J	length	DNA	CDR3
many	TRBD1	TRBV5-4	TRBJ2-2	15	TGTGCCAGCGAAATAGGACAGGGACACACCGGGGAGCTGTTTTTT	CASEIGQGHTGELFF
.	TRBD1	TRBV4-2	TRBJ2-3	15	TGTGCCAGCAGCCAAGCCGGACAGGCGGCAGATACGCAGTATTTT	CASSQAGQAADTQYF
.	.	TRBV6-5	TRBJ1-5	13	TGTGCCAGCAGATTCGACAACAATCAGCCCCAGCATTTT	CASRFDNNQPQHF
few	.	TRBV18	TRBJ1-1	19	TGTGCCAGCTCACCACAAGCGGGGGGCAGGGCGGTCATGAACACTGAAGCTTTCTTT	CASSPQAGGRAVMNTEAFF
few	.	TRBV5-4	TRBJ1-2	13	TGTGCCAGCAGCTTGGACAACCACTATGGCTACACCTTC	CASSLDNHYGYTF
.	.	TRBV10-3	TRBJ1-5	12	TGTGCCATCAGTGAGTCGGGGCCGCCCCAGCATTTT	CAISESGPPQHF
.	TRBD2	TRBV11-2	TRBJ2-1	16	TGTGCCAGCAGCTTAGTGATCTCGACTAGCGGGGCGGGCGTGTTCTTC	CASSLVISTSGAGVFF
.	TRBD2	TRBV7-2	TRBJ2-3	14	TGTGCCAGCAGCTCCAGAGCGGGGCCAGATACGCAGTATTTT	CASSSRAGPDTQYF
few	TRBD1	TRBV7-9	TRBJ1-1	14	TGTGCCAGCAGCCCGGACAGGGCGGCGACTGAAGCTTTCTTT	CASSPDRAATEAFF
.	TRBD1	TRBV6-1	TRBJ1-2	15	TGTGCCAGCAGTTCGGGACAGGGAGAGAGCTATGGCTACACCTTC	CASSSGQGESYGYTF
.	.	TRBV11-3	TRBJ2-5	15	TGTGCCAGCAGCTTAATAGGAGGACAGCAAGAGACCCAGTACTTC	CASSLIGGQQETQYF
few	.	TRBV2	TRBJ1-2	14	TGTGCCAGCAGCCCAAACCCCACTGCGTATGGCTACACCTTC	CASSPNPTAYGYTF
few	.	TRBV7-6	TRBJ2-7	15	TGTGCCAGCAGCTTAGTAGCGGACACGTCCTACGAGCAGTACTTC	CASSLVADTSYEQYF
few	.	TRBV10-3	TRBJ1-2	15	TGTGCCATCAGTGAGTCGGAGGGGACTCCCTATGGCTACACCTTC	CAISESEGTPYGYTF
.	.	TRBV5-1	TRBJ1-2	12	TGCGCCAGCAGCGAAAACAGTTACGGCTACACCTTC	CASSENSYGYTF
.	.	TRBV9	TRBJ2-2	16	TGTGCCAGCAGCGTAGTCGCGCGGGGGAACACCGGGGAGCTGTTTTTT	CASSVVARGNTGELFF
few	.	TRBV18	TRBJ1-5	13	TGTGCCAGCTCAAGGGGGGGCCCGGAGCCCCAGCATTTT	CASSRGGPEPQHF
.	.	TRBV30	TRBJ1-2	15	TGTGCCTGGACCCCCCCGCAGGGCTATAACTATGGCTACACCTTC	CAWTPPQGYNYGYTF
many	.	TRBV14	TRBJ2-3	14	TGTGCCAGCAGCCTCCCTGGAAGGGGGAATACGCAGTATTTT	CASSLPGRGNTQYF
.	.	TRBV7-3	TRBJ1-2	13	TGTGCCAGCAGCTCCTCGAGTGCTGATGGCTACACCTTC	CASSSSSADGYTF
few	.	TRBV7-9	TRBJ2-3	14	TGTGCCATCCAGATATCAGGGGAAACAGATACGCAGTATTTT	CAIQISGETDTQYF
few	TRBD2	TRBV2	TRBJ2-7	15	TGTGCCAGCAAGTGGACTAGCGGGAGCTCCTACGAGCAGTACTTC	CASKWTSGSSYEQYF
.	.	TRBV5-1	TRBJ2-1	15	TGCGCCAGCAGCTTGGGAGGGGGCTCCTACAATGAGCAGTTCTTC	CASSLGGGSYNEQFF
many	TRBD1	TRBV4-3	TRBJ2-3	20	TGCGCCAGCAGCCAAGACAATGGACAGGGGCTAAGTTCATTCCGAGATACGCAGTATTTT	CASSQDNGQGLSSFRDTQYF
few	TRBD2	TRBV30	TRBJ2-1	15	TGTGCCTGGACCGATAAGGGACTAGCGGGGGTAGAGCAGTTCTTC	CAWTDKGLAGVEQFF
.	TRBD2	TRBV13	TRBJ2-7	14	TGTGCCAGCAGCTTGACTAGCGGGAACTACGAGCAGTACTTC	CASSLTSGNYEQYF
.	.	TRBV6-1	TRBJ1-1	13	TGTGCCAGCAGTTCCCTAGAGGGCACTGAAGCTTTCTTT	CASSSLEGTEAFF
.	TRBD2	TRBV9	TRBJ2-3	13	TGTGCCAGCAGCGGGACTAGCGCAGATACGCAGTATTTT	CASSGTSADTQYF
few	TRBD1	TRBV27	TRBJ2-7	14	TGTGCCAGCAGCCTTCGGGACAGGGCCTACGAGCAGTACTTC	CASSLRDRAYEQYF
.	.	TRBV5-6	TRBJ1-1	13	TGTGCCAGCAGCTGGCGGCCGGGCACTGAAGCTTTCTTT	CASSWRPGTEAFF
.	.	TRBV4-1	TRBJ2-1	20	TGCGCCAGCAGCCACCGAAGCGGTGGGCCCACCCGGAGCTCCTACAATGAGCAGTTCTTC	CASSHRSGGPTRSSYNEQFF
.	.	TRBV6-5	TRBJ1-1	13	TGTGCCAGCAGCAGACAAGTGAACACTGAAGCTTTCTTT	CASSRQVNTEAFF
.	.	TRBV7-3	TRBJ1-2	13	TGTGCCAGCAACCTCCGCAGGGAAGAAGGCTACACCTTC	CASNLRREEGYTF